Sequencing of this T cell receptor (beta chain) was carried out in a study of blood T cell repertoires in COVID-19. Study overall: Samples taken during acute and convalescent COVID-19 were collected in the United States, Italy and Spain. PBMCs, B-cell-depleted T cells, or T cells were the source of the cDNA or gDNA that made up the material.

Original data processing: Nucleated cell counts were estimated from reference gene primer amplification. The method was immunoSEQ multiplex PCR; TCRdb's version includes in-frame clones alone and lacks a portion of them. From that table come the V and J calls and clone size; the DNA was used to work out D and trimming. This table has about 200,000 clones, 85% to 90% appearing once. Trimming left V 1 base short and J 4 bases short, with 8 bases between. Germline CDR1 and CDR2: MNHEY and SMNVEV (reference sequence). The CDR3 spans 14 residues. What was sequenced was peripheral blood. The receptor's source is a man aged 18 to 30 with active or convalescent COVID-19. The chain recombines TRBV27 with TRBJ1-5; D is unresolved. In DNA form, the CDR3 reads TGTGCCAGCAGTTTATGGAGTGGGAATCAGCCCCAGCATTTT. This translates into CASSLWSGNQPQHF.